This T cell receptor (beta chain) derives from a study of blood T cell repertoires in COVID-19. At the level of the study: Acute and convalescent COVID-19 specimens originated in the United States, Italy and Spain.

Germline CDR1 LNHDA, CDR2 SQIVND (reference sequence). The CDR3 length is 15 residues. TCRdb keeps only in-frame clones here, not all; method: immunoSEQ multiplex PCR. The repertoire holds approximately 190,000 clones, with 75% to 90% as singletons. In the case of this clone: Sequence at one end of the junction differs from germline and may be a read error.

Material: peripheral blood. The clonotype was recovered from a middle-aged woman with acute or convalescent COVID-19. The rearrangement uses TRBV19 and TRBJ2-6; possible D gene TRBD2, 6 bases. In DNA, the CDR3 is TGTGCCAGTATCCCTGGGGGGTCTGGAGCCAACGTCCTGACTTTC. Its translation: CASIPGGSGANVLTF.